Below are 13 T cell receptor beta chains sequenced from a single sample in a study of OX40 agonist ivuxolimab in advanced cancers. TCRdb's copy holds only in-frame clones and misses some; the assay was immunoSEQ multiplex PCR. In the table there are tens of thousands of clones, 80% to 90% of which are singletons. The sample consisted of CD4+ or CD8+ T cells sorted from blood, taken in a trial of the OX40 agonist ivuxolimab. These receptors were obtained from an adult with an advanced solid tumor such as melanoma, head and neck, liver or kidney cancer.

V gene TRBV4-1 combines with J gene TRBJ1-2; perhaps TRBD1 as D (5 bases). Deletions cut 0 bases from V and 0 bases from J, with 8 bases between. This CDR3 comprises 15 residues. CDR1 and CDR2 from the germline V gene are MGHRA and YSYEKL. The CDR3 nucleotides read TGCGCCAGCAGCCAAGATCAGGGTACTAACTATGGCTACACCTTC. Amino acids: CASSQDQGTNYGYTF.

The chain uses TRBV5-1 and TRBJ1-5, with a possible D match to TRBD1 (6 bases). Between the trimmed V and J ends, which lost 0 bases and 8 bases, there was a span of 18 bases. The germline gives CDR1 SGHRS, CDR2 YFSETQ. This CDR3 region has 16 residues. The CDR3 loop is CASSLGEDSGGEPQHF. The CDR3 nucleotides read TGCGCCAGCAGCTTGGGAGAGGACAGCGGAGGGGAGCCCCAGCATTTT. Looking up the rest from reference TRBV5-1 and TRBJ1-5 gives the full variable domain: KAGVTQTPRYLIKTRGQQVTLSCSPISGHRSVSWYQQTPGQGLQFLFEYFSETQRNKGNFPGRFSGRQFSNSRSEMNVSTLELGDSALYLCASSLGEDSGGEPQHFGDGTRLSIL.

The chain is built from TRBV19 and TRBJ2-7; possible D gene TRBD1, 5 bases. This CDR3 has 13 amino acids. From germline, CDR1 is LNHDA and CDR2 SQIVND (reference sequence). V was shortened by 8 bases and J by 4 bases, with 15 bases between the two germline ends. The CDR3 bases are TGTGCCAGTCCCCCAGGGCATGGGTACGAGCAGTACTTC. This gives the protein CASPPGHGYEQYF.

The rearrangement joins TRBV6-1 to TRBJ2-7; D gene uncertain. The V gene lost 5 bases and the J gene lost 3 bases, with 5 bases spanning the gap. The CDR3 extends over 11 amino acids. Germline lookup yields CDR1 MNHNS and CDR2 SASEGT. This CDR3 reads CASSPDYEQYF. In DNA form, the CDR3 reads TGTGCCAGCAGTCCCGACTACGAGCAGTACTTC.

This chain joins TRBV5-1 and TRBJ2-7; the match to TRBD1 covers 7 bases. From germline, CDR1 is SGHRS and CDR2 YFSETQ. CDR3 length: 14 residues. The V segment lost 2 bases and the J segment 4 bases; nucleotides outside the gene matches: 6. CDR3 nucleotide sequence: TGCGCCAGCAGCTTCCTCGGACAGGTATACGAGCAGTACTTC. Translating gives CASSFLGQVYEQYF.

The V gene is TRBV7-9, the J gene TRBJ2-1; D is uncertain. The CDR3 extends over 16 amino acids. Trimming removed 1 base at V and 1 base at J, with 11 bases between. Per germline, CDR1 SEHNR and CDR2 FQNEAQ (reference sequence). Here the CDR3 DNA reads TGTGCCAGCAGCTTAGGCAGGTCGGCTTCCTACAATGAGCAGTTCTTC. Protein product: CASSLGRSASYNEQFF.

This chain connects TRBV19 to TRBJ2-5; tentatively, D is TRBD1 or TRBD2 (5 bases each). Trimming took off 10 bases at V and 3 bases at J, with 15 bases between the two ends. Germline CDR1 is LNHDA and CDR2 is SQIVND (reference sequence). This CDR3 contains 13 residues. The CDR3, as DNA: TGTGCCACCGAGGGGTCGTTCGAAGAGACCCAGTACTTC. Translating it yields CATEGSFEETQYF.

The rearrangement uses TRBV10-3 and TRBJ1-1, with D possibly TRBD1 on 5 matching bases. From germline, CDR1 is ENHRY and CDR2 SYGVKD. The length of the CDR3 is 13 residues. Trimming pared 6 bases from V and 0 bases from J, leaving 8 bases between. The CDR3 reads CAIRWGVNTEAFF. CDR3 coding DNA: TGTGCCATCAGGTGGGGGGTGAACACTGAAGCTTTCTTT.

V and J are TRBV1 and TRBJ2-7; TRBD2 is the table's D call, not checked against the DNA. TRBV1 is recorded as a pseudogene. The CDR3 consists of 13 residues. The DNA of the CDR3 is TGCACCTACTGCGGGAAACGGTCCTACGAGCAGTACTTC. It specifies CTYCGKRSYEQYF.

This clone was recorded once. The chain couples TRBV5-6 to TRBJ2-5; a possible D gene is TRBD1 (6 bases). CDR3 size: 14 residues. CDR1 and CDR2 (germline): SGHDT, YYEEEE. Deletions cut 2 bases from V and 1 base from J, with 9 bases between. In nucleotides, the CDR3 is TGTGCCAGCAGCTTCCAACAGGGCCAAGAGACCCAGTACTTC. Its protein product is CASSFQQGQETQYF.

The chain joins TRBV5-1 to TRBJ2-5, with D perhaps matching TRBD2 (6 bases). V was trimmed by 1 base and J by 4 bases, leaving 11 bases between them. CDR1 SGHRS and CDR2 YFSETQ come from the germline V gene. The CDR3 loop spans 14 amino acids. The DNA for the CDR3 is TGCGCCAGCAGCTTGACGGGAGAGCCAGAGACCCAGTACTTC. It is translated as CASSLTGEPETQYF.

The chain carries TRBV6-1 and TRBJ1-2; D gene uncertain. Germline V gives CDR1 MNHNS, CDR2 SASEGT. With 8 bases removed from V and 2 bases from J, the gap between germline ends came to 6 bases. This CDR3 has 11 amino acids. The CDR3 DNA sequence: TGTGCCAGCGAGGCCAACTATGGCTACACCTTC. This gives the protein CASEANYGYTF.

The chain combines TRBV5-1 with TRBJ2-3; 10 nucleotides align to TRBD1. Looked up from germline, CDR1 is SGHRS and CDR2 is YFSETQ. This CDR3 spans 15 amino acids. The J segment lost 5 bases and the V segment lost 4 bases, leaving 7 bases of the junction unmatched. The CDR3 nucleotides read TGCGCCAGCAGCCTATCCGGGACAGGGGAAGATACGCAGTATTTT. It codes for CASSLSGTGEDTQYF.